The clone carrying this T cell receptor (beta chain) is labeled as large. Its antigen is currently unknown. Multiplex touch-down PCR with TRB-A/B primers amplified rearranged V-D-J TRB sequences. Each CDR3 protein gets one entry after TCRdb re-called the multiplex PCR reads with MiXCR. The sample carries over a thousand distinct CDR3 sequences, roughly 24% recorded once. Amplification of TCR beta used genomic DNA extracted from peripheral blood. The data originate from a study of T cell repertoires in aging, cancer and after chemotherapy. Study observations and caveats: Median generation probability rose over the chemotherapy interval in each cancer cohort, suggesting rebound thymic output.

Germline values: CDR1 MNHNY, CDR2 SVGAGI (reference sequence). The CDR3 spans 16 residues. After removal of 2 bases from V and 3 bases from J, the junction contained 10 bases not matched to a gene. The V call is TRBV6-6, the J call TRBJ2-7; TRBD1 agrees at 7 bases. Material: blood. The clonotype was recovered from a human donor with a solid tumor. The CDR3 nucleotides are TGTGCCAGCAGTTACACTAAGACAGGGCGAAACTACGAGCAGTACTTC. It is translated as CASSYTKTGRNYEQYF.